Listed below are T cell receptor beta chains from one sample, sequenced in a study of T cells in Graves' hyperthyroidism and ophthalmopathy. One entry per CDR3 protein results from TCRdb running MiXCR on the multiplex PCR reads. Altogether around 500,000 distinct CDR3 sequences are present, 15% to 20% being singletons, with the ten largest covering 25% to 30%. Specimen: blood. All receptors derive from a woman aged 30 to 39 with Graves' ophthalmopathy. Each CDR3 is given with its conserved first and last residue. Fields, in order: V gene, D gene, J gene, clone size, CDR3 DNA, CDR3 protein. A D gene is named only where the DNA matches it firmly. Clone size, where shown, is once, few, many, or a class for clones that have expanded.

>TRBV7-2|TRBD1|TRBJ1-4|few
TGTGCCAGCAGCTTACGGGGACAGGGTCGTGAAAAACTGTTTTTT
CASSLRGQGREKLFF
>TRBV10-3|-|TRBJ1-3|-
TGTGCCATCCAGAGGACCTTCTCTGGAAACACCATATATTTT
CAIQRTFSGNTIYF
>TRBV27|-|TRBJ2-5|few
TGTGCCAGCAGTTTGACCCCCTTCGGAGAGAGGCAGTACTTC
CASSLTPFGERQYF
>TRBV7-3|-|TRBJ2-1|many
TGTGCCAGCAGCTTAAGTCCAGGGCGCAATGAGCAGTTCTTC
CASSLSPGRNEQFF
>TRBV12-3/TRBV12-4|TRBD1|TRBJ2-1|many
TGTGCCAGCAACCCCCCGGGACAGGGCTACAATGAGCAGTTCTTC
CASNPPGQGYNEQFF
>TRBV12-3/TRBV12-4|TRBD1|TRBJ1-4|-
TGTGCCAGCAGTTTAATCCAGGGGGGAGAAAAACTGTTTTTT
CASSLIQGGEKLFF
>TRBV7-2|-|TRBJ2-7|many
TGTGCCAGCAGCTTACCCAACAGGGGGGGGTACGAGCAGTACTTC
CASSLPNRGGYEQYF
>TRBV12-3/TRBV12-4|TRBD1|TRBJ2-5|-
TGTGCCAGCAGCCCCCGGGACAGCCTATTGGAGACCCAGTACTTC
CASSPRDSLLETQYF
>TRBV10-3|-|TRBJ1-1|-
TGTGCCATCAGGGGCGGGCTAACGGGGGCGGTCGCTGAAGCTTTCTTT
CAIRGGLTGAVAEAFF
>TRBV7-3|-|TRBJ2-1|-
TGTGCCAGCAGCTTAACGAAAGCGCATGAGCAGTTCTTC
CASSLTKAHEQFF